The source of this T cell receptor beta chain is a study of metastatic and nonmetastatic thyroid tumors. Study conclusions and caveats: In both blood and tumor samples, TCR beta diversity was reported significantly higher for malignant than benign nodules.

Methods used by the authors: Construction of a distant-metastasis classifier for papillary thyroid cancer relied on CDR3 differences across clinicopathological groups. TCRdb re-analyzed the PCR reads using MiXCR. The V and J calls shown here were made by TCRdb, not taken from the authors' results. In the table there are approximately 25,000 clones, around 16% of which are singletons. In its sample, this clone is medium-sized (0.01 to 0.1%). Its antigen is not identified. Until they underwent thyroid surgery, no patient had received any treatment. CDR1 is MNHEY and CDR2 is SMNVEV in the germline V gene (reference sequence). The CDR3 length is 15 residues. V lost 6 bases and J 0 bases, leaving 15 bases between the germline ends.

This clonotype originated in a male donor with papillary thyroid cancer or a benign thyroid nodule (not recorded which). Some clones in this sample may be carry-over from other donors' samples. Input material: blood. The chain couples TRBV27 to TRBJ2-7; D gene unclear. The CDR3 region is CASRISRSFSYEQYF. CDR3 nucleotides: TGTGCCAGCAGAATTAGTAGGTCCTTCTCCTACGAGCAGTACTTC.